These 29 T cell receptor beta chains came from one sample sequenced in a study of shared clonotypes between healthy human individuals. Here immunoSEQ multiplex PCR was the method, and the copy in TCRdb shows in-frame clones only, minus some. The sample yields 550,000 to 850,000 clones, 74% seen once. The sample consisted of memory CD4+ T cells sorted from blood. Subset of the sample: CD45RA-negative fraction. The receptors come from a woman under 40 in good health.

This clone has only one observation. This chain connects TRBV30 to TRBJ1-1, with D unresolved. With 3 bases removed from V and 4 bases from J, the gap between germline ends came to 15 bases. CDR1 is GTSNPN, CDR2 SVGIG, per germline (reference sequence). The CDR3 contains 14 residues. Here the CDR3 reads CAWRPGSGFTEAFF. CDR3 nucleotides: TGTGCCTGGAGGCCCGGTTCGGGATTCACTGAAGCTTTCTTT. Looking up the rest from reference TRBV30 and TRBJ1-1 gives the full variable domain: SQTIHQWPATLVQPVGSPLSLECTVEGTSNPNLYWYRQAAGRGLQLLFYSVGIGQISSEVPQNLSASRPQDRQFILSSKKLLLSDSGFYLCAWRPGSGFTEAFFGQGTRLTVV.

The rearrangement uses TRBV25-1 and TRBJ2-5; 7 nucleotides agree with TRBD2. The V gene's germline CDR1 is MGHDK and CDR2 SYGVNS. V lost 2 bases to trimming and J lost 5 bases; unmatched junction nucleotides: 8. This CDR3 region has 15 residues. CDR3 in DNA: TGTGCCAGCAGTGAAGGTGGCGGGAGTTGGGAGACCCAGTACTTC. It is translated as CASSEGGGSWETQYF. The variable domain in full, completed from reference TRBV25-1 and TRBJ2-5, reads EADIYQTPRYLVIGTGKKITLECSQTMGHDKMYWYQQDPGMELHLIHYSYGVNSTEKGDLSSESTVSRIRTEHFPLTLESARPSHTSQYLCASSEGGGSWETQYFGPGTRLLVL.

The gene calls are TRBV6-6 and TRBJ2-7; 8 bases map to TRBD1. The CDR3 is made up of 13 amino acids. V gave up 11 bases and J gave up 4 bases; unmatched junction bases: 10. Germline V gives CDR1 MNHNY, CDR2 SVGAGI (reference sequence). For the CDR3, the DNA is TGTGCCGCCTCCGGGACAGGATATTACGAGCAGTACTTC. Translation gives CAASGTGYYEQYF.

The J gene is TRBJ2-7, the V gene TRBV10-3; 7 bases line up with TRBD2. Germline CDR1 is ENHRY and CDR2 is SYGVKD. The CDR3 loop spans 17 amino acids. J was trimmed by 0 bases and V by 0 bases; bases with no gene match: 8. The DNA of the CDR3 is TGTGCCATCAGTGAGTCGACCGTGGGAGGGTCCTCCTACGAGCAGTACTTC. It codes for CAISESTVGGSSYEQYF.

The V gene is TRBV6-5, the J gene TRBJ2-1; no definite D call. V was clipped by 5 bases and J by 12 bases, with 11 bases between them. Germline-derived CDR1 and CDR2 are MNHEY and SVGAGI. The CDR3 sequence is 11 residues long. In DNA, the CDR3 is TGTGCCAGCAGTGACCGTTTGCCGCAGTTCTTC. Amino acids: CASSDRLPQFF.

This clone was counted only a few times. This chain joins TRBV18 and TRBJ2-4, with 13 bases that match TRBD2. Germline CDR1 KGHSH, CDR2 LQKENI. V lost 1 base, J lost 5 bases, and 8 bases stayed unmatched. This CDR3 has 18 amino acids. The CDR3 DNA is TGTGCCAGCTCACCACAGACTAGCGGGAGGAGAAGGGAAAACATTCAGTACTTC. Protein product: CASSPQTSGRRRENIQYF.

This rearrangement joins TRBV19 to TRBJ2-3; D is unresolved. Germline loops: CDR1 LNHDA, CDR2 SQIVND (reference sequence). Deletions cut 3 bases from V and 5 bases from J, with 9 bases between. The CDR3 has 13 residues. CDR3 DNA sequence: TGTGCCAGTAGTATTTTGGAAGGAGATACGCAGTATTTT. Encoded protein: CASSILEGDTQYF.

The CDR3 coding sequence is TGTGCCAGCAGTGAATACCTAGCGGGAGGCACAGATACGCAGTATTTT. Translation gives CASSEYLAGGTDTQYF. The chain combines TRBV6-1 with TRBJ2-3; 10 nucleotides line up with TRBD2. V lost 2 bases and J lost 1; bases outside the gene matches: 3. There are 16 residues in the CDR3. Germline-derived CDR1 and CDR2 are MNHNS and SASEGT.

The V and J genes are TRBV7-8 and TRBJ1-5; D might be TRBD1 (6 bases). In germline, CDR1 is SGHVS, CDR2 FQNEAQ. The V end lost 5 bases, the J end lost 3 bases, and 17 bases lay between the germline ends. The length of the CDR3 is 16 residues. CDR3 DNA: TGTGCCAGCAGCCCCATCCTGACAGGCGCCAATCAGCCCCAGCATTTT. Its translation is CASSPILTGANQPQHF.

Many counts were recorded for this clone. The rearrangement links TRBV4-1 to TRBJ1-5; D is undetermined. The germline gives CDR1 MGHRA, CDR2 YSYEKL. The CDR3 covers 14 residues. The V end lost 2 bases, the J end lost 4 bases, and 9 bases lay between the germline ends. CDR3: CASSQNDGNQPQHF. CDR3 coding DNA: TGCGCCAGCAGCCAAAACGACGGTAATCAGCCCCAGCATTTT.

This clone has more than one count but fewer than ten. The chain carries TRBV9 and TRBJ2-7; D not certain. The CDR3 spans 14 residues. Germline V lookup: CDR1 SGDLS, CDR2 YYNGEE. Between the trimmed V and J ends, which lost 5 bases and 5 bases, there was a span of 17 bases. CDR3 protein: CASRGRSEIDEQYF. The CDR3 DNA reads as TGTGCCAGCAGGGGCAGATCCGAAATCGACGAGCAGTACTTC.

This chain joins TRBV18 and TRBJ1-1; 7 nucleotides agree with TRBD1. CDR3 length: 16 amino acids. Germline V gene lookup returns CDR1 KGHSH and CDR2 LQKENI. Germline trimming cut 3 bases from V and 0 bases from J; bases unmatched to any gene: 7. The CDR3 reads CASSPSPTGLNTEAFF. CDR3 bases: TGTGCCAGCTCACCCAGCCCGACAGGGTTGAACACTGAAGCTTTCTTT.

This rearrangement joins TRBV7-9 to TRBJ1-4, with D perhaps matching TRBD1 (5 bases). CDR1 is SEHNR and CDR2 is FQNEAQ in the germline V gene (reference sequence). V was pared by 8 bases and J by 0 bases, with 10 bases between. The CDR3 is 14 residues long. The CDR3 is CASEVGATNEKLFF. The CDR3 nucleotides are TGTGCCAGCGAGGTGGGGGCAACTAATGAAAAACTGTTTTTT.

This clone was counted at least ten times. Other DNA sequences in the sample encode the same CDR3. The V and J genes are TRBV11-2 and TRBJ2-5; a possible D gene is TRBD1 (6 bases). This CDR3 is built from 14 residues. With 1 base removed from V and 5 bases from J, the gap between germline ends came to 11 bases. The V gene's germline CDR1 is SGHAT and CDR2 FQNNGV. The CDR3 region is CASSLAGAGETQYF. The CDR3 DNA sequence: TGTGCCAGCAGCTTAGCAGGGGCAGGGGAGACCCAGTACTTC.

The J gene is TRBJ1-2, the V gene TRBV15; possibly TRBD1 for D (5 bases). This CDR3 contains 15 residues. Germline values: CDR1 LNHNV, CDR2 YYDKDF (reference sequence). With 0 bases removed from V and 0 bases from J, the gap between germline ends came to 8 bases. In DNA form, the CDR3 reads TGTGCCACCAGCAGAGATCCACAGGCTAACTATGGCTACACCTTC. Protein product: CATSRDPQANYGYTF.

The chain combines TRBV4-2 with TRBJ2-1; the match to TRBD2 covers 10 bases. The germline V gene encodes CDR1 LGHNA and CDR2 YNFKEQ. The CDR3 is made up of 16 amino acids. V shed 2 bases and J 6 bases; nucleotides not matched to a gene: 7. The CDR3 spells CASSQPGLAEGNEQFF. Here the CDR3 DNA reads TGTGCCAGCAGCCAACCTGGACTAGCGGAGGGCAATGAGCAGTTCTTC.

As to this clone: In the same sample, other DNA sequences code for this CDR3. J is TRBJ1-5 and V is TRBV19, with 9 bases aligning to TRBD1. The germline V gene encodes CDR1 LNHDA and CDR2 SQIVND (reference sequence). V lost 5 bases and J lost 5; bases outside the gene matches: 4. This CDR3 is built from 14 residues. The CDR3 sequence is CASSPGTGYQPQHF. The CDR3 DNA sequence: TGTGCCAGTAGTCCGGGGACAGGGTATCAGCCCCAGCATTTT.

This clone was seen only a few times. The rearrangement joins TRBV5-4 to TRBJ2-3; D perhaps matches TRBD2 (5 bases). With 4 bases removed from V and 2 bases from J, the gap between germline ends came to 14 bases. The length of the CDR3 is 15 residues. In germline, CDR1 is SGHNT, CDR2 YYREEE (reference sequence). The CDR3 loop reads CASSPRSGVTDTQYF. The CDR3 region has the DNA TGTGCCAGCAGCCCCCGAAGCGGCGTCACAGATACGCAGTATTTT. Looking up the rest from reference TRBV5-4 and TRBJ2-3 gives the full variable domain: ETGVTQSPTHLIKTRGQQVTLRCSSQSGHNTVSWYQQALGQGPQFIFQYYREEENGRGNFPPRFSGLQFPNYSSELNVNALELDDSALYLCASSPRSGVTDTQYFGPGTRLTVL.

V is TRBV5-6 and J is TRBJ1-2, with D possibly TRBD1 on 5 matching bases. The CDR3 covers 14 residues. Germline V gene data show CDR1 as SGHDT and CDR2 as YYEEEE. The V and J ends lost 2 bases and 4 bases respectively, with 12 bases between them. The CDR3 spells CASSFKRGPYGYTF. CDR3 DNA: TGTGCCAGCAGCTTTAAGAGGGGACCCTATGGCTACACCTTC.

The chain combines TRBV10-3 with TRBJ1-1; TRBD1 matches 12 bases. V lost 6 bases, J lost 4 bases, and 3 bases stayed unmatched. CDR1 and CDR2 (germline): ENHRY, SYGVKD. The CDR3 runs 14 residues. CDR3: CAIRGQGATTEAFF. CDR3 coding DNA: TGTGCCATCAGGGGACAGGGGGCAACCACTGAAGCTTTCTTT.

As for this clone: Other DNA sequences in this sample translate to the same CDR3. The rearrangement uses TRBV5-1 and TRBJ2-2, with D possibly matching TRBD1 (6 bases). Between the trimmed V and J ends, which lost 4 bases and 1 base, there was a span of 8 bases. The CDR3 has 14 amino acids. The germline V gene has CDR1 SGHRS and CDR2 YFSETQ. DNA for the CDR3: TGCGCCAGCAGCATACAGGGGAACACCGGGGAGCTGTTTTTT. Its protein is CASSIQGNTGELFF.

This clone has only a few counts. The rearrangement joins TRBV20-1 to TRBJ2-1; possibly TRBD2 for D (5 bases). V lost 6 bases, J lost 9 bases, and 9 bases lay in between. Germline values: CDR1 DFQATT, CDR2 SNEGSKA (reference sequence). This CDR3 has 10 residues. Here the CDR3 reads CSALAPEQFF. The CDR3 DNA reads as TGCAGTGCCCTAGCACCTGAGCAGTTCTTC.

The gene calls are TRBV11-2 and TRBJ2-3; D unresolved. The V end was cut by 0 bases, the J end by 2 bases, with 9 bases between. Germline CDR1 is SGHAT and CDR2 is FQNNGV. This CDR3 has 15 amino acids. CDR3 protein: CASSLDLGVTDTQYF. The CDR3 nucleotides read TGTGCCAGCAGCTTAGACCTAGGAGTCACAGATACGCAGTATTTT.

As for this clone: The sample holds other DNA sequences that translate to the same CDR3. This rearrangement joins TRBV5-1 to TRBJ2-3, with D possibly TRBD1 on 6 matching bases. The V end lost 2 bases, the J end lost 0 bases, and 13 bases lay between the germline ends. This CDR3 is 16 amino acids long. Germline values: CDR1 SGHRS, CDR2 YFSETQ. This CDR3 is CASSFGDRSSTDTQYF. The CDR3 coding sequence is TGCGCCAGCAGCTTCGGAGACAGGTCTAGCACAGATACGCAGTATTTT.

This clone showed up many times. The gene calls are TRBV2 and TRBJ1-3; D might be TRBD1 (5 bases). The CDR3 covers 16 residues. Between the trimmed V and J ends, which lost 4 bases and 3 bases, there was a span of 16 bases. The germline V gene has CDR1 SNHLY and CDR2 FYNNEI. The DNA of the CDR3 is TGTGCCAGCAGTGGGGGCGGGCACCGGGATGGAAACACCATATATTTT. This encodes CASSGGGHRDGNTIYF.

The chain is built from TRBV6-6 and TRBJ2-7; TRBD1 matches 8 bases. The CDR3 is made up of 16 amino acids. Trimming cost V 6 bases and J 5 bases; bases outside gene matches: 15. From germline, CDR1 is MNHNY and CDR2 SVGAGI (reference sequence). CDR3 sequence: CASSRRPGQGRDEQYF. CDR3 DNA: TGTGCCAGCAGCCGAAGGCCCGGACAGGGTCGAGACGAGCAGTACTTC.

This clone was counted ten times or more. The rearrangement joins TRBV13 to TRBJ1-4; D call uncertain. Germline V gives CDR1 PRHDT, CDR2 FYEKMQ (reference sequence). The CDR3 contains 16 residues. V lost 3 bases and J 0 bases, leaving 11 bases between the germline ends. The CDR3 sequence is CASSLKRLATNEKLFF. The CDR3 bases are TGTGCCAGCAGCTTGAAGAGATTAGCAACTAATGAAAAACTGTTTTTT. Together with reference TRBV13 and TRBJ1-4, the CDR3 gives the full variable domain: AAGVIQSPRHLIKEKRETATLKCYPIPRHDTVYWYQQGPGQDPQFLISFYEKMQSDKGSIPDRFSAQQFSDYHSELNMSSLELGDSALYFCASSLKRLATNEKLFFGSGTQLSVL.

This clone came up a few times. The CDR3 DNA reads as TGTGCCAGCAGTTCGGGGGGCGATGAAACTGAAGCTTTCTTT. Translating gives CASSSGGDETEAFF. The chain links TRBV27 to TRBJ1-1; weak D call: TRBD1 (6 bases). CDR3 length: 14 residues. Germline V lookup: CDR1 MNHEY, CDR2 SMNVEV (reference sequence). Between the trimmed V and J ends, which lost 4 bases and 5 bases, there was a span of 14 bases.

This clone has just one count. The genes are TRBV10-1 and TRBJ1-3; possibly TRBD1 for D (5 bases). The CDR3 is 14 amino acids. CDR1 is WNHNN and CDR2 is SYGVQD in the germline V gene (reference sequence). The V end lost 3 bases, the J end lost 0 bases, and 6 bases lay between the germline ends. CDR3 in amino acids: CASSEDSSGNTIYF. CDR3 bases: TGCGCCAGCAGTGAAGACAGCTCTGGAAACACCATATATTTT.